This TCR beta chain was found in a study of blood T cell repertoires in COVID-19. Study in general: Sources were T cells, B-cell-depleted T cells, or PBMCs; the material itself was cDNA or gDNA.

In the source study's methods: Estimation of nucleated cell counts relied on the amplification of reference gene primers. The protocol was immunoSEQ multiplex PCR, while the TCRdb copy is restricted to in-frame clones and leaves out a portion. V, J and clone size are those of that table, while D and trimming were read from the DNA. The table lists some 120,000 clones, roughly 80% of them singletons, with roughly 25% in the top ten. Trimming stripped 6 bases from V and 0 bases from J, with 13 bases between. The CDR3 totals 15 residues. Per the germline V gene, CDR1 is MNHEY and CDR2 is SVGAGI. This clonotype was obtained from a human donor in a cohort sampled during active COVID-19. Input material: peripheral blood. The chain is built from TRBV6-5 and TRBJ2-3, with D possibly being TRBD2 (6 bases). The CDR3 DNA follows: TGTGCCAGCAGAATTAGCGGAGCTAGCACAGATACGCAGTATTTT. Protein product: CASRISGASTDTQYF.